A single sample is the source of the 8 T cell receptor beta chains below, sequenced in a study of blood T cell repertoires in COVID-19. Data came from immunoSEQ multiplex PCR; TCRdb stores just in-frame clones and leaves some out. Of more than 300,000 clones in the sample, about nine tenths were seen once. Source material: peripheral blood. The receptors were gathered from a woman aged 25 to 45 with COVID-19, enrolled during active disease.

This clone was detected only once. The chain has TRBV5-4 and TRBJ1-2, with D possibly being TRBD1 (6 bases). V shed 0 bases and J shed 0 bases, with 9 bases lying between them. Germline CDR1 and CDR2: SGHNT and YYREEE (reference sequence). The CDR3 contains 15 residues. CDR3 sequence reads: CASSLGQGTNYGYTF. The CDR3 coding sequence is TGTGCCAGCAGCTTGGGGCAGGGGACTAACTATGGCTACACCTTC.

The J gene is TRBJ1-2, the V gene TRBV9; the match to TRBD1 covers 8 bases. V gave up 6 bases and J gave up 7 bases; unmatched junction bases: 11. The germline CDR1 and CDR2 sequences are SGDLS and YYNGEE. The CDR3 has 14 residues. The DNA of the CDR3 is TGTGCCAGCACCAGGGGGCCCGGGGGTGGTGGCTACACCTTC. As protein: CASTRGPGGGGYTF.

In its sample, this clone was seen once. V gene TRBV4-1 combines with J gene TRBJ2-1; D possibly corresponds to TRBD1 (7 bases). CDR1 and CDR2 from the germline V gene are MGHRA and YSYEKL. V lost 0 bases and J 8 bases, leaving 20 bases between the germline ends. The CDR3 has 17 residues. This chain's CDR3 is CASSQDAGTGRGDEQFF. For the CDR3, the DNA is TGCGCCAGCAGCCAAGATGCCGGTACGGGCAGGGGGGATGAGCAGTTCTTC.

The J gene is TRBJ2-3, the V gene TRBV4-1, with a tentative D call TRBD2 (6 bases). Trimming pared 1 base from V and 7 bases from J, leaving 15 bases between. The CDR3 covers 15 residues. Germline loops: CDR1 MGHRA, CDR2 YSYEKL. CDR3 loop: CASSQAGDPRNTQYF. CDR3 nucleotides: TGCGCCAGCAGCCAAGCGGGAGACCCTCGGAATACGCAGTATTTT.

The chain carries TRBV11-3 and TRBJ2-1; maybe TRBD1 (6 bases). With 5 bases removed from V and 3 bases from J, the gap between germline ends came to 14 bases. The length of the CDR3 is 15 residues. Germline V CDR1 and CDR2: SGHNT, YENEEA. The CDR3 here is CASSHRQAHYNEQFF. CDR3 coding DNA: TGTGCCAGCAGCCACCGACAGGCCCACTACAATGAGCAGTTCTTC.

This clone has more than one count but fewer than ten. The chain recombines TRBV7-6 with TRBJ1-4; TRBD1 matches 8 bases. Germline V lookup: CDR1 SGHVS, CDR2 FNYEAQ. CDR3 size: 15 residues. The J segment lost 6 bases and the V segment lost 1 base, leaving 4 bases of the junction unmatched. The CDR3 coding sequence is TGTGCCAGCAGCTTAGGGACAGGGTTCTATGAAAAACTGTTTTTT. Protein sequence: CASSLGTGFYEKLFF.

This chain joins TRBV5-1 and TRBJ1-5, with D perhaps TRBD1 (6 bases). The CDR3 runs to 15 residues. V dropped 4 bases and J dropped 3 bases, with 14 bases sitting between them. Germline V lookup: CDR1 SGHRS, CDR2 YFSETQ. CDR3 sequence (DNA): TGCGCCAGCAGCATCTCAAACAGGGACAATCAGCCCCAGCATTTT. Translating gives CASSISNRDNQPQHF.

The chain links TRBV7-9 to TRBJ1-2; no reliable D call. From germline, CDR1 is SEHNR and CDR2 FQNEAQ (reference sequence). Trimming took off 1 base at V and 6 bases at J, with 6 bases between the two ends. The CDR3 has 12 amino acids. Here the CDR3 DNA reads TGTGCCAGCAGCTTAGGAGAGGATGGCTACACCTTC. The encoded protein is CASSLGEDGYTF. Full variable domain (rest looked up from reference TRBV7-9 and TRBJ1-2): DTGVSQNPRHKITKRGQNVTFRCDPISEHNRLYWYRQTLGQGPEFLTYFQNEAQLEKSRLLSDRFSAERPKGSFSTLEIQRTEQGDSAMYLCASSLGEDGYTFGSGTRLTVV.